Listed below are T cell receptor beta chains from one sample, sequenced in a study of identifying expanded T cells in peripheral blood. Assay: immunoSEQ multiplex PCR; the TCRdb copy retains only in-frame clones and omits some. The data hold about 85,000 clones, with 85% to 90% observed a single time. The sequenced material came from blood. All receptors derive from a person aged 18-69 years in good health. The CDR3 runs from the conserved cysteine through the conserved F or W. Fields, in order: J gene, clone size, V gene, D gene, CDR3 protein, CDR3 DNA. A D gene is named only where the DNA matches it firmly. Rows give clone size only sometimes, using once, few, many, or a class for an expanded clone.

TRBJ1-2	.	TRBV30	.	CAWSVSGVSYGYTF	TGTGCCTGGAGTGTATCCGGAGTTTCCTATGGCTACACCTTC
TRBJ1-5	.	TRBV6-1	.	CASGREVHGNQPQHF	TGTGCCAGCGGAAGGGAGGTTCACGGGAATCAGCCCCAGCATTTT
TRBJ2-7	.	TRBV27	TRBD1	CASSLSGTGSYEQYF	TGTGCCAGCAGTTTATCCGGGACAGGGTCCTACGAGCAGTACTTC
TRBJ1-5	once	TRBV5-5	.	CASSLTGALNQPQHF	TGTGCCAGCAGCTTGACCGGGGCGCTAAATCAGCCCCAGCATTTT
TRBJ1-5	.	TRBV11-2	.	CASSFSSGSNQPQHF	TGTGCCAGCAGCTTTTCCTCGGGCAGCAATCAGCCCCAGCATTTT
TRBJ2-3	.	TRBV5-1	TRBD1	CASRQGSVTDTQYF	TGCGCCAGCAGACAGGGGTCCGTCACAGATACGCAGTATTTT
TRBJ2-5	.	TRBV12-5	.	CASGPLEQSQYF	TGTGCTAGTGGACCCCTCGAGCAGAGCCAGTACTTC
TRBJ1-1	once	TRBV18	.	CASSPPVRAEAFF	TGTGCCAGCTCACCACCGGTGAGGGCTGAAGCTTTCTTT
TRBJ1-6	.	TRBV9	.	CASTSGGPRPLHF	TGTGCCAGCACCTCCGGGGGCCCGCGGCCCCTCCACTTT
TRBJ2-7	.	TRBV9	.	CASSYSSGHEQYF	TGTGCCAGCAGCTACTCCAGTGGCCACGAGCAGTACTTC
TRBJ1-2	once	TRBV7-2	TRBD1	CASSSGQGNFYGYTF	TGTGCCAGCAGCTCGGGACAGGGGAATTTCTATGGCTACACCTTC
TRBJ1-2	.	TRBV7-9	.	CASIDGQGRNGYTF	TGTGCCAGCATCGACGGGCAGGGCAGAAATGGCTACACCTTC
TRBJ2-3	few	TRBV5-1	TRBD1	CASSGSGTGSGWDTQYF	TGCGCCAGCAGCGGCTCCGGGACAGGCTCGGGGTGGGATACGCAGTATTTT
TRBJ2-7	.	TRBV19	.	CASSPPLLRHEQYF	TGTGCCAGTAGCCCCCCTCTTTTGAGACACGAGCAGTACTTC
TRBJ2-3	.	TRBV6-1	.	CASSEHSDTQYF	TGTGCCAGCAGTGAGCACTCAGATACGCAGTATTTT
TRBJ2-5	.	TRBV5-6	.	CASRPRSLGAQYF	TGTGCCAGCAGACCCCGTTCTTTAGGGGCCCAGTACTTC
TRBJ2-5	once	TRBV15	.	CATSRWQKQETQYF	TGTGCCACCAGCAGATGGCAGAAGCAAGAGACCCAGTACTTC